Presented here are 20 T cell receptor beta chains from one specimen sequenced in a study of blood T cell repertoires in COVID-19. Sequencing used immunoSEQ multiplex PCR; TCRdb keeps in-frame clones, though not all of them. Seen here are 250,000 to 300,000 clones, 89% observed once, and the top ten hold roughly 2.1%. The specimen was peripheral blood. The receptor set was obtained from a man over 45 with acute or convalescent COVID-19.

The DNA of the CDR3 is TGTGCCAGAAGCCACGCCAGGGACATTGTCCCCAATCAGCCCCAGCATTTT. Its protein product is CARSHARDIVPNQPQHF. The V gene is TRBV7-5, the J gene TRBJ1-5; the table's D call, TRBD1, has no DNA check behind it. TRBV7-5 is labeled a pseudogene. The CDR3 has 17 amino acids.

This clone was observed a single time. The chain recombines TRBV4-1 with TRBJ2-7, with unresolved D. The V and J ends lost 1 base and 2 bases respectively, with 9 bases between them. The CDR3 contains 14 residues. Per the germline V gene, CDR1 is MGHRA and CDR2 is YSYEKL. The CDR3 spells CASSQGPVPYEQYF. CDR3 coding DNA: TGCGCCAGCAGCCAAGGGCCAGTTCCCTACGAGCAGTACTTC.

The chain uses TRBV13 and TRBJ1-1; TRBD1 might be the D (5 bases). The V and J ends lost 7 bases and 4 bases respectively, with 16 bases between them. The germline V gene encodes CDR1 PRHDT and CDR2 FYEKMQ (reference sequence). This CDR3 comprises 14 residues. The CDR3, as DNA: TGTGCCAGCACCCCACAAACGGGGGTCACTGAAGCTTTCTTT. Protein sequence: CASTPQTGVTEAFF. Together with reference TRBV13 and TRBJ1-1, the CDR3 gives the full variable domain: AAGVIQSPRHLIKEKRETATLKCYPIPRHDTVYWYQQGPGQDPQFLISFYEKMQSDKGSIPDRFSAQQFSDYHSELNMSSLELGDSALYFCASTPQTGVTEAFFGQGTRLTVV.

The CDR3 is CATATLAGTWSSYNEQFF. Here the CDR3 DNA reads TGTGCCACAGCGACACTAGCGGGGACTTGGAGCTCCTACAATGAGCAGTTCTTC. The chain joins TRBV2 to TRBJ2-1; 10 nucleotides agree with TRBD2. J was trimmed by 0 bases and V by 10 bases; bases with no gene match: 15. There are 18 residues in the CDR3. The germline V gene encodes CDR1 SNHLY and CDR2 FYNNEI.

V usage is TRBV20-1 and J usage is TRBJ2-5; TRBD1 might be the D (5 bases). Germline V CDR1 and CDR2: DFQATT, SNEGSKA (reference sequence). There are 14 residues in the CDR3. V lost 3 bases and J 1 base, leaving 12 bases between the germline ends. Here the CDR3 DNA reads TGCAGTGCTAGTTGGGGCACCCGCCAAGAGACCCAGTACTTC. Translating gives CSASWGTRQETQYF.

This clone was detected once. This rearrangement joins TRBV2 to TRBJ1-3; no reliable D call. This CDR3 comprises 15 residues. V gave up 6 bases and J gave up 0 bases, with 12 bases separating them. Germline V gives CDR1 SNHLY, CDR2 FYNNEI. In DNA form, the CDR3 reads TGTGCCAGCAGGGCGGGGATCTTCTCTGGAAACACCATATATTTT. This gives the protein CASRAGIFSGNTIYF.

The chain combines TRBV4-2 with TRBJ2-2; weak D call: TRBD1 (5 bases). CDR1 and CDR2 (germline): LGHNA, YNFKEQ. V shed 5 bases and J shed 3 bases, with 16 bases lying between them. The CDR3 extends over 16 amino acids. CDR3 residues: CASSTPGAADTGELFF. The CDR3 bases are TGTGCCAGCAGCACCCCTGGGGCCGCCGACACCGGGGAGCTGTTTTTT.

The chain employs TRBV30 and TRBJ1-6; D gene unclear. CDR1 GTSNPN and CDR2 SVGIG come from the germline V gene (reference sequence). The CDR3 has 12 amino acids. V was cut by 0 bases and J by 7 bases, with 4 bases left in between. CDR3 loop: CAWSVQNSPLHF. In DNA, the CDR3 is TGTGCCTGGAGTGTACAAAATTCACCCCTCCACTTT.

V and J are TRBV2 and TRBJ1-1; D might be TRBD1 (6 bases). CDR1 is SNHLY and CDR2 is FYNNEI in the germline V gene. Trimming removed 8 bases at V and 4 bases at J, with 14 bases between. The CDR3 length is 13 residues. CDR3 sequence (DNA): TGTGCCAGCGGGGAGGGGGGCTTCACTGAAGCTTTCTTT. Translated: CASGEGGFTEAFF.

V and J are TRBV11-2 and TRBJ1-2; TRBD1 aligns across 8 bases. The CDR3 length is 15 residues. V lost 5 bases to trimming and J lost 2 bases; unmatched junction nucleotides: 7. Looked up from germline, CDR1 is SGHAT and CDR2 is FQNNGV. The CDR3 bases are TGTGCCAGCAGCCCTCGGACAGGGCTAAACTATGGCTACACCTTC. It encodes CASSPRTGLNYGYTF.

The chain combines TRBV30 with TRBJ1-5; D not resolved. The V gene's germline CDR1 is GTSNPN and CDR2 SVGIG (reference sequence). The CDR3 consists of 14 residues. The germline V and J ends were trimmed by 0 bases and 2 bases, with 8 bases remaining between them. CDR3: CAWSVWGGNQPQHF. CDR3 DNA: TGTGCCTGGAGTGTCTGGGGAGGCAATCAGCCCCAGCATTTT.

This chain connects TRBV3-1 (or the pseudogene TRBV3-2) to TRBJ1-1; no clear D. CDR1 is LGHDT and CDR2 is YNNKEL in the germline V gene (reference sequence). The CDR3 consists of 13 residues. V shed 5 bases and J shed 1 base, with 8 bases lying between them. This CDR3 is CASSTRENTEAFF. CDR3 nucleotides: TGTGCCAGCAGCACCCGGGAGAACACTGAAGCTTTCTTT.

J is TRBJ1-1 and V is TRBV3-1 (or the pseudogene TRBV3-2); perhaps TRBD1 as D (5 bases). This CDR3 has 13 residues. Germline CDR1 is LGHDT and CDR2 is YNNKEL (reference sequence). The V and J ends lost 4 bases and 7 bases respectively, with 13 bases between them. The CDR3 DNA reads as TGTGCCAGCAGCCGAGTACAGGAGTTTGAAGCTTTCTTT. The encoded protein is CASSRVQEFEAFF.

This chain connects TRBV7-8 to TRBJ2-7, with D perhaps matching TRBD2 (6 bases). Trimming cost V 0 bases and J 1 base, with 10 bases left between them. The CDR3 consists of 15 residues. Germline lookup yields CDR1 SGHVS and CDR2 FQNEAQ. CDR3 loop: CASSLAYGGSYEQYF. The DNA of the CDR3 is TGTGCCAGCAGCTTAGCTTATGGGGGGTCCTACGAGCAGTACTTC.

The J gene is TRBJ1-1, the V gene TRBV5-6, with D hard to call. V lost 6 bases and J 7 bases, leaving 19 bases between the germline ends. The length of the CDR3 is 14 residues. Germline CDR1 is SGHDT and CDR2 is YYEEEE. The CDR3 loop is CASTPLRGLSEAFF. The CDR3 DNA is TGTGCCAGCACCCCTTTACGGGGTTTGAGTGAAGCTTTCTTT.

This clone was observed a single time. The rearrangement links TRBV3-1 (or the pseudogene TRBV3-2) to TRBJ1-4, with TRBD1 identical over 8 bases. From germline, CDR1 is LGHDT and CDR2 YNNKEL (reference sequence). The CDR3 is 16 residues long. The V and J ends lost 4 bases and 7 bases, in that order; junction bases with no gene match: 11. The CDR3 region has the DNA TGTGCCAGCAGCCCGTCTCCGGGACAGGATGGTGAAAAACTGTTTTTT. It codes for CASSPSPGQDGEKLFF.

The chain carries TRBV10-2 and TRBJ1-5, with D possibly TRBD1 on 5 matching bases. The CDR3 sequence is 14 residues long. With 5 bases removed from V and 5 bases from J, the gap between germline ends came to 13 bases. In germline, CDR1 is WSHSY, CDR2 SAAADI. The CDR3 DNA reads as TGCGCCAGCAGTCCCTACGGAGGGGATCAGCCCCAGCATTTT. Protein product: CASSPYGGDQPQHF.

This rearrangement joins TRBV10-3 to TRBJ2-7; tentatively, D is TRBD1 (6 bases). The length of the CDR3 is 14 residues. The V gene lost 8 bases and the J gene lost 1 base, with 15 bases spanning the gap. Per the germline V gene, CDR1 is ENHRY and CDR2 is SYGVKD. CDR3 nucleotides: TGTGCCATCGCGGACAGTAATCTATCCTACGAGCAGTACTTC. It is translated as CAIADSNLSYEQYF.

CDR3 DNA sequence: TGTGCCAGCACCCCCCCGGGGGACTTTAGCAATCAGCCCCAGCATTTT. Translating gives CASTPPGDFSNQPQHF. The chain recombines TRBV6-2 or TRBV6-3 with TRBJ1-5, with a possible D match to TRBD1 (5 bases). The CDR3 totals 16 residues. The V and J ends lost 7 bases and 0 bases respectively, with 16 bases between them. Germline V CDR1 and CDR2: MNHEY, SVGEGT.

The V gene is TRBV5-1, the J gene TRBJ1-5, with D maybe TRBD1 (5 bases). This CDR3 is 14 amino acids long. CDR1 and CDR2 (germline): SGHRS, YFSETQ. Trimming pared 0 bases from V and 5 bases from J, leaving 9 bases between. CDR3 DNA sequence: TGCGCCAGCAGCTTGGCCGGGACTCATCAGCCCCAGCATTTT. It yields the protein CASSLAGTHQPQHF.